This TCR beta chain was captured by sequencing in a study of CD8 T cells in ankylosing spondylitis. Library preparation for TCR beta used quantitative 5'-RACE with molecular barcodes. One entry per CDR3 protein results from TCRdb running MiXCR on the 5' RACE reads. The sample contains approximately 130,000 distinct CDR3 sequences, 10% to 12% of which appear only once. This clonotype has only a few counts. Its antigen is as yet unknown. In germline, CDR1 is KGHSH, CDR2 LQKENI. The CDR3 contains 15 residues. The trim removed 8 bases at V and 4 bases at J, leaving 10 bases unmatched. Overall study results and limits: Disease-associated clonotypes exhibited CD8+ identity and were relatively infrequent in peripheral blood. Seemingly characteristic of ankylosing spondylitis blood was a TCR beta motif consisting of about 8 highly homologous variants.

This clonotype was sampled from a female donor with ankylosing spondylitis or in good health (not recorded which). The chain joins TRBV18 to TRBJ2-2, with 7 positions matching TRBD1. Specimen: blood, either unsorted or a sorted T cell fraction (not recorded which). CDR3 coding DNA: TGTGCCAGCACAGCATGGGGACAGTTCACCGGGGAGCTGTTTTTT. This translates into CASTAWGQFTGELFF.